This TCR beta chain was sequenced for a study of CD8+ T cells in alopecia areata. Investigators sorted PBMCs to obtain both CD4+ and CD8+ T cells. Extracted RNA was reverse transcribed, and the resulting cDNA served as sequencing template. Clones were read by immunoSEQ multiplex PCR, and TCRdb kept only the in-frame ones, dropping some. Of 100,000 to 150,000 clones listed, roughly 68% are singletons. Study-wide results and limits: Relative to mice, TCR sharing across patients was less clear, a difference possibly HLA-related. Scalp sample data also include resident alphabeta T cells from normal skin. Across lesional scalp, and particularly alopecia totalis/universalis, clonality surpassed that of normal scalp.

The germline gives CDR1 MNHEY, CDR2 SVGAGI. This CDR3 region has 12 residues. V gave up 6 bases and J gave up 6 bases, with 11 bases separating them. Concerning this clone: Its antigen is unidentified.

The sequencing sample was made of CD4+ T cells sorted from blood. The TCR comes from a human donor in good health. The chain recombines TRBV6-5 with TRBJ1-2; D unresolved. Written as DNA, the CDR3 is TGTGCCAGCAGCCTCCGTGGGAATGGCTACACCTTC. Protein sequence: CASSLRGNGYTF.